Reported below is one TCR beta chain. As yet, its antigen is unknown. Losses at the gene ends were 2 bases for V and 7 bases for J; bases not matched to a gene: 9. The CDR3 runs to 16 residues. Per the germline V gene, CDR1 is KGHSH and CDR2 is LQKENI. The sample comes from a study of cytomegalovirus exposure and HLA in healthy donors. Study-level findings and limits: Being indistinguishable, some V segments were excluded, TRBV6-2 and TRBV6-3 among them. In a later analysis, most CMV-associated TCR beta chains appeared HLA-restricted.

PCR used 60 Vbeta primers and 13 Jbeta primers. The assay was immunoSEQ multiplex PCR, and TCRdb's table has in-frame clones only and misses some. The sample data list about 92,000 clones. The chain employs TRBV18 and TRBJ2-1; TRBD2 aligns across 9 bases. The receptor was derived from a man aged 45-60 years in good health and CMV-seropositive. Input material: PBMCs. The DNA of the CDR3 is TGTGCCAGCTCACCAGTGGTAATAGCGGGAGTAAATGAGCAGTTCTTC. As protein: CASSPVVIAGVNEQFF.